Below are 30 T cell receptor beta chains sequenced from a single sample in a study of cytomegalovirus exposure and HLA in healthy donors. 60 Vbeta and 13 Jbeta primers were used in PCR. Clones were read by immunoSEQ multiplex PCR, and TCRdb kept only the in-frame ones, dropping some. The repertoire holds roughly 76,000 clones, with 70% to 80% as singletons. The specimen sequenced was PBMCs. These receptors were taken from a man younger than 40 in good health and CMV-seronegative.

This clone came up a few times. The rearrangement links TRBV7-9 to TRBJ1-1; D unresolved. The CDR3 length is 10 residues. Trimming cost V 10 bases and J 6 bases, with 9 bases left between them. The germline gives CDR1 SEHNR, CDR2 FQNEAQ (reference sequence). CDR3 DNA: TGTGCCACACTTTCTGCTGAAGCTTTCTTT. Translated: CATLSAEAFF.

V is TRBV2 and J is TRBJ1-2; D gene ambiguous. The CDR3 has 13 amino acids. Germline CDR1 reads SNHLY; CDR2 reads FYNNEI. Trimming left V 6 bases short and J 8 bases short, with 16 bases between. The CDR3 loop is CASRKYNEGGYTF. The CDR3 nucleotides are TGTGCCAGCAGGAAGTACAATGAGGGAGGCTACACCTTC. The whole variable domain, remainder taken from reference TRBV2 and TRBJ1-2, is EPEVTQTPSHQVTQMGQEVILRCVPISNHLYFYWYRQILGQKVEFLVSFYNNEISEKSEIFDDQFSVERPDGSNFTLKIRSTKLEDSAMYFCASRKYNEGGYTFGSGTRLTVV.

The chain carries TRBV10-2 and TRBJ2-4; a weak D match, TRBD2 (6 bases). From germline, CDR1 is WSHSY and CDR2 SAAADI. The CDR3 runs 15 residues. Deletions cut 10 bases from V and 9 bases from J, with 25 bases between. DNA of the CDR3: TGCGCCACCTCATCGGGCGGAGGGGCTCTGGGCATTCAGTACTTC. The encoded protein is CATSSGGGALGIQYF.

Remarks on this clone: Other DNA sequences in the same sample also yield this CDR3. This chain links TRBV10-2 with TRBJ2-7; possible D gene TRBD1, 5 bases. The germline V and J ends were trimmed by 2 bases and 2 bases, with 7 bases remaining between them. CDR3 length: 13 amino acids. Looked up from germline, CDR1 is WSHSY and CDR2 is SAAADI. The CDR3 DNA reads TGCGCCAGCAGTGAGGGGGCCACCTACGAGCAGTACTTC. This encodes CASSEGATYEQYF.

The chain is built from TRBV6-6 and TRBJ1-1; unclear D gene. CDR1 is MNHNY, CDR2 SVGAGI, per germline (reference sequence). V lost 6 bases and J lost 1, with 6 bases in between. This CDR3 contains 12 residues. The CDR3 nucleotides are TGTGCCAGCAGCCCTACGAACACTGAAGCTTTCTTT. Translation gives CASSPTNTEAFF.

This chain links TRBV19 with TRBJ1-1, with D maybe TRBD1 (5 bases). Germline V lookup: CDR1 LNHDA, CDR2 SQIVND (reference sequence). The CDR3 is made up of 15 amino acids. Trimming took 5 bases from V and 4 from J, leaving 17 bases between them. CDR3 protein: CASSAGLSYITEAFF. CDR3 in DNA: TGTGCCAGTAGTGCGGGACTGTCTTACATCACTGAAGCTTTCTTT.

This clone was recorded once. The chain joins TRBV27 to TRBJ1-4; 9 bases agree with TRBD1. Germline V CDR1 and CDR2: MNHEY, SMNVEV (reference sequence). The CDR3 length is 15 residues. V was clipped by 0 bases and J by 8 bases; unmatched bases: 4. CDR3 coding DNA: TGTGCCAGCAGTTTATCCGGGACAGGGCGGGAAAAACTGTTTTTT. It is translated as CASSLSGTGREKLFF.

CDR3 region: CASSERVGEETQYF. Written as DNA, the CDR3 is TGTGCCAGCAGTGAAAGGGTAGGGGAAGAGACCCAGTACTTC. V usage is TRBV25-1 and J usage is TRBJ2-5, with a possible D match to TRBD1 (5 bases). This CDR3 spans 14 amino acids. The V and J ends lost 2 bases and 3 bases respectively, with 10 bases between them. The germline V gene has CDR1 MGHDK and CDR2 SYGVNS.

The sample holds a few counts of this clone. The genes are TRBV10-3 and TRBJ2-7; 8 positions match TRBD1. CDR1 is ENHRY, CDR2 SYGVKD, per germline. The CDR3 runs 13 residues. V trimming: 3 bases; J trimming: 3 bases; junction bases outside the gene matches: 1. This CDR3 reads CAISEDRGYEQYF. In nucleotides, the CDR3 is TGTGCCATCAGTGAAGACAGGGGCTACGAGCAGTACTTC.

The V call is TRBV19, the J call TRBJ2-4; 9 bases are shared with TRBD1. The CDR3 is 16 amino acids. The ends lost 3 bases at V and 0 bases at J; junction bases unmatched: 3. Per the germline V gene, CDR1 is LNHDA and CDR2 is SQIVND (reference sequence). CDR3 DNA: TGTGCCAGTAGTATCCGGGACAGGGTAGCCAAAAACATTCAGTACTTC. Protein sequence: CASSIRDRVAKNIQYF.

The chain employs TRBV2 and TRBJ1-2; no definite D call. Per germline, CDR1 SNHLY and CDR2 FYNNEI. The CDR3 length is 15 residues. V was pared by 7 bases and J by 0 bases, with 15 bases between. This CDR3 reads CASTLNERTNYGYTF. The DNA of the CDR3 is TGTGCCAGCACCCTGAATGAGAGGACTAACTATGGCTACACCTTC.

The rearrangement links TRBV4-1 to TRBJ2-5; D unresolved. The J call is doubtful: the DNA matches TRBJ2-7 better. Germline CDR1 is MGHRA and CDR2 is YSYEKL. The CDR3 totals 15 residues. The CDR3: CASRDKITGNYEQYF. CDR3 sequence (DNA): TGCGCCAGCAGGGATAAGATAACTGGAAACTACGAGCAGTACTTC.

The chain links TRBV6-1 to TRBJ2-7; TRBD1 matches 8 bases. The CDR3 contains 15 residues. The germline gives CDR1 MNHNS, CDR2 SASEGT. V lost 6 bases and J lost 5; bases outside the gene matches: 12. DNA for the CDR3: TGTGCCAGCAGAGGGGGACAGGTCTTATGGAACGAGCAGTACTTC. This gives the protein CASRGGQVLWNEQYF.

The rearrangement joins TRBV28 to TRBJ2-3; 9 nucleotides agree with TRBD2. CDR1 and CDR2 (germline): MDHEN, SYDVKM. V shed 6 bases and J 2 bases; nucleotides not matched to a gene: 9. The CDR3 covers 16 residues. The CDR3 DNA follows: TGTGCCAGCAGACTGCGGGGGGGGCTCCTCACAGATACGCAGTATTTT. Its protein is CASRLRGGLLTDTQYF.

The gene calls are TRBV7-8 and TRBJ2-5; no firm D call. This CDR3 spans 13 amino acids. With 5 bases removed from V and 6 bases from J, the gap between germline ends came to 13 bases. CDR1 is SGHVS and CDR2 is FQNEAQ in the germline V gene. The DNA for the CDR3 is TGTGCCAGCAGCCCCTTGGAGAAGAAGACCCAGTACTTC. It yields the protein CASSPLEKKTQYF.

This sequence joins TRBV11-2 and TRBJ1-1; possibly TRBD1 for D (6 bases). Per germline, CDR1 SGHAT and CDR2 FQNNGV. The V and J ends lost 4 bases and 4 bases respectively, with 19 bases between them. This CDR3 contains 16 residues. The CDR3 DNA sequence: TGTGCCAGCAGCTCCACGGATCATCCAGGGGCCACTGAAGCTTTCTTT. Protein sequence: CASSSTDHPGATEAFF.

The rearrangement uses TRBV7-9 and TRBJ2-7; the match to TRBD1 covers 7 bases. Looked up from germline, CDR1 is SEHNR and CDR2 is FQNEAQ (reference sequence). Germline trimming cut 3 bases from V and 5 bases from J; bases unmatched to any gene: 4. CDR3 length: 13 residues. CDR3: CASSFDRAHEQYF. The DNA for the CDR3 is TGTGCCAGCAGCTTTGACAGGGCCCACGAGCAGTACTTC.

The chain recombines TRBV14 with TRBJ2-1; weak D call: TRBD2 (6 bases). Germline CDR1 SGHDN, CDR2 FVKESK. V lost 2 bases, J lost 6 bases, and 11 bases lay in between. This CDR3 comprises 14 residues. CDR3 in DNA: TGTGCCAGCAGCCAATTTCGGGGGTTCAATGAGCAGTTCTTC. Protein: CASSQFRGFNEQFF.

The V call is TRBV29-1, the J call TRBJ1-1; 9 nucleotides agree with TRBD1. The ends lost 4 bases at V and 1 base at J; junction bases unmatched: 7. In germline, CDR1 is SQVTM, CDR2 ANQGSEA. The CDR3 extends over 15 amino acids. The CDR3 region has the DNA TGCAGCGTTGTCCCGGGACAGGGTTCGAACACTGAAGCTTTCTTT. It specifies CSVVPGQGSNTEAFF.

The count of this clone is one. The chain joins TRBV30 to TRBJ2-7; D unclear. CDR1 and CDR2 from the germline V gene are GTSNPN and SVGIG (reference sequence). V lost 3 bases, J lost 6 bases, and 15 bases lay in between. CDR3 length: 13 residues. CDR3 region: CAWRKALPGEQYF. CDR3 sequence (DNA): TGTGCCTGGAGAAAAGCCCTCCCGGGCGAGCAGTACTTC.

This chain uses TRBV2 with TRBJ2-7; possibly TRBD1 for D (5 bases). V was cut by 0 bases and J by 4 bases, with 16 bases left in between. This CDR3 region has 16 residues. Germline-derived CDR1 and CDR2 are SNHLY and FYNNEI. CDR3 sequence: CASSEALRTGGYEQYF. The CDR3 region has the DNA TGTGCCAGCAGTGAAGCGCTTCGTACAGGCGGATACGAGCAGTACTTC.

The rearrangement links TRBV19 to TRBJ1-1; D not certain. V shed 6 bases and J shed 6 bases, with 17 bases lying between them. Germline loops: CDR1 LNHDA, CDR2 SQIVND (reference sequence). CDR3 size: 14 residues. The CDR3 is CASSGGGVPPEAFF. CDR3 nucleotides: TGTGCCAGTAGCGGAGGCGGGGTACCCCCTGAAGCTTTCTTT.

The V call is TRBV6-5, the J call TRBJ2-3; TRBD1 aligns across 8 bases. The V segment lost 5 bases and the J segment 4 bases; nucleotides outside the gene matches: 8. There are 15 residues in the CDR3. Germline loops: CDR1 MNHEY, CDR2 SVGAGI. In DNA form, the CDR3 reads TGTGCCAGCAGTCACGGACAGGGCGGGCCAGATACGCAGTATTTT. Translated, it gives CASSHGQGGPDTQYF.

This CDR3 reads CASSHGQGNYEQYF. CDR3 DNA: TGCGCCAGCAGCCATGGACAGGGCAACTACGAGCAGTACTTC. The genes are TRBV5-1 and TRBJ2-7, with 8 bases aligning to TRBD1. V was pared by 4 bases and J by 3 bases, with 6 bases of the junction left unmatched. The CDR3 runs 14 residues. Germline CDR1 and CDR2: SGHRS and YFSETQ.

This sequence joins TRBV15 and TRBJ1-5, with D uncertain. Trimming removed 7 bases at V and 2 bases at J, with 12 bases between. Germline V gives CDR1 LNHNV, CDR2 YYDKDF (reference sequence). This CDR3 spans 14 amino acids. CDR3 DNA: TGTGCCACCACCCGGGATTTCGGCAATCAGCCCCAGCATTTT. Residues: CATTRDFGNQPQHF.

The chain joins TRBV7-6 to TRBJ2-7, with 7 bases aligning to TRBD2. The ends lost 6 bases at V and 3 bases at J; junction bases unmatched: 11. The CDR3 totals 15 residues. CDR1 and CDR2 from the germline V gene are SGHVS and FNYEAQ. CDR3 sequence reads: CASSPGGEEVYEQYF. The CDR3 DNA follows: TGTGCCAGCAGTCCTGGGGGGGAGGAAGTCTACGAGCAGTACTTC.

This sequence joins TRBV5-1 and TRBJ2-3, with 10 bases matching TRBD2. V was pared by 4 bases and J by 2 bases, with 7 bases of the junction left unmatched. This CDR3 is 16 amino acids long. Looked up from germline, CDR1 is SGHRS and CDR2 is YFSETQ. In nucleotides, the CDR3 is TGCGCCAGCAGCCATGAAGGACTAGCGGTCACAGATACGCAGTATTTT. Amino acid sequence: CASSHEGLAVTDTQYF.

This clone was seen only once. The chain links TRBV27 to TRBJ2-5; no definite D call. V was shortened by 5 bases and J by 0 bases, with 7 bases between the two germline ends. This CDR3 has 13 residues. The germline V gene encodes CDR1 MNHEY and CDR2 SMNVEV (reference sequence). CDR3 sequence (DNA): TGTGCCAGCAGTCCCCTCCACCAAGAGACCCAGTACTTC. This codes for CASSPLHQETQYF.

The rearrangement links TRBV15 to TRBJ1-1, with a possible D match to TRBD1 (5 bases). Trimming left V 2 bases short and J 0 bases short, with 10 bases between. This CDR3 comprises 15 residues. In germline, CDR1 is LNHNV, CDR2 YYDKDF (reference sequence). CDR3 DNA sequence: TGTGCCACCAGCAGACTCGGACATTTGAACACTGAAGCTTTCTTT. Translating gives CATSRLGHLNTEAFF.

Regarding this clone: One junction end disagrees with the germline gene, perhaps due to a read error. The chain joins TRBV4-1 to TRBJ1-2; 7 nucleotides agree with TRBD1. Germline V gene sequence: CDR1 MGHRA, CDR2 YSYEKL. The CDR3 consists of 14 residues. Here the CDR3 reads CASSPRTGDKGYPF. In DNA form, the CDR3 reads TGCGCCAGCAGCCCTCGGACAGGCGATAAAGGGTACCCCTTC.